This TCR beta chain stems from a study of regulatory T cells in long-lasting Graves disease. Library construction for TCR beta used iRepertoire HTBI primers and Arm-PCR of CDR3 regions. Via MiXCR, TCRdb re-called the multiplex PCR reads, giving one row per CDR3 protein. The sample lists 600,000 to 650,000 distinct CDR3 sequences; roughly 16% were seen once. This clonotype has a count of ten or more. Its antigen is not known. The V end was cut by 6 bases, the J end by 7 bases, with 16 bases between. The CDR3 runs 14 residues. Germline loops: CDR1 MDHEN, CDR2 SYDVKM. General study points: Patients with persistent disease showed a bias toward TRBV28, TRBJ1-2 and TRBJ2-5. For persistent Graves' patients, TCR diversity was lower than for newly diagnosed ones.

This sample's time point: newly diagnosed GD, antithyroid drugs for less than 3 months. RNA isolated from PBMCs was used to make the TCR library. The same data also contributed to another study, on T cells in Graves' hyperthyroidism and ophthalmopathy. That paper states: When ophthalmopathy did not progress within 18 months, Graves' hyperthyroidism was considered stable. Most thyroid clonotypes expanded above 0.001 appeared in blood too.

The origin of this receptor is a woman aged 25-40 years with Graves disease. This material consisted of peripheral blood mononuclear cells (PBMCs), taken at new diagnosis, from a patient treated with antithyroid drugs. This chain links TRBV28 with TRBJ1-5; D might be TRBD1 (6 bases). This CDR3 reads CASSLVRGRQPQHF. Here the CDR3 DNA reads TGTGCCAGCAGCTTAGTCAGGGGAAGGCAGCCCCAGCATTTT.